The T cell receptor beta chain described here comes from a study of blood T cells in healthy people across ages. Primed by a sample-barcoded 5' primer and a J-beta primer mix, a second PCR proceeded for 7 to 11 cycles. One entry per CDR3 protein results from TCRdb running MiXCR on the 5' RACE reads. Among 1,800,000 or so distinct CDR3 sequences listed, about two fifths were seen once. The CDR3 is made up of 12 amino acids. With 8 bases removed from V and 4 bases from J, the gap between germline ends came to 14 bases. The germline gives CDR1 SQVTM, CDR2 ANQGSEA. The clonotype originates from a human donor in good health. Source material: blood. The V gene is TRBV29-1, the J gene TRBJ1-2, with a weak D call TRBD1 (5 bases). CDR3 nucleotides: TGCAGCCTTGGGGGAGCCTCCTATGGCTACACCTTC. Translating gives CSLGGASYGYTF.